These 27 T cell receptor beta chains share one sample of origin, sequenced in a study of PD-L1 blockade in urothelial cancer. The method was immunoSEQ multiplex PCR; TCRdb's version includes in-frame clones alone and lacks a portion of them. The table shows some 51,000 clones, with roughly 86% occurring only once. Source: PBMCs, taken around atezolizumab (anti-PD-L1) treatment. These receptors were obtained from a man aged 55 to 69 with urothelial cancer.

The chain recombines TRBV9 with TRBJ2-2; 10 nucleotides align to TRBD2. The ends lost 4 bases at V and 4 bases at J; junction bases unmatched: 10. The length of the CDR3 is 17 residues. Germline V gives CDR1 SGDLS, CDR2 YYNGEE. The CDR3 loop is CASSLLAGSGGTGELFF. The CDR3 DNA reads TGTGCCAGCAGCTTACTAGCGGGGAGTGGCGGCACCGGGGAGCTGTTTTTT.

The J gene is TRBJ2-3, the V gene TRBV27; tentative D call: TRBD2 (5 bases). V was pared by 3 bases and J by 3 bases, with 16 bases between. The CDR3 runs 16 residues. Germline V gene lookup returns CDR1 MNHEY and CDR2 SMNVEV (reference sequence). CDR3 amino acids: CASSLRGLGRTDTQYF. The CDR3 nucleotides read TGTGCCAGCAGTTTGCGCGGGTTGGGGAGAACAGATACGCAGTATTTT.

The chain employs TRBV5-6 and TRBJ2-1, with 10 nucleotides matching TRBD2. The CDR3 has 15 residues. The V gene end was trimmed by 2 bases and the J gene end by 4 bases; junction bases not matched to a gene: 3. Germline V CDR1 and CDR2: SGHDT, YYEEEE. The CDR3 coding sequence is TGTGCCAGCAGCTTCCAGCGGGGGGGGTACAATGAGCAGTTCTTC. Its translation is CASSFQRGGYNEQFF.

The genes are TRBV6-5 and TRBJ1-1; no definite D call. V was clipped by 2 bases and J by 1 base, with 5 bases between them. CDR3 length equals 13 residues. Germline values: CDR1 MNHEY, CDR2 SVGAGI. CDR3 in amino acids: CASSYGQNTEAFF. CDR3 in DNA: TGTGCCAGCAGTTACGGGCAGAACACTGAAGCTTTCTTT.

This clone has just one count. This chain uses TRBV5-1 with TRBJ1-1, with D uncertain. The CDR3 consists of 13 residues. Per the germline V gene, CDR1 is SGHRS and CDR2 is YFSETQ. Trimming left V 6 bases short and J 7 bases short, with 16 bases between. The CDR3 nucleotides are TGCGCCAGCACCCGGGAAGGGAAGAGTGAAGCTTTCTTT. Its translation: CASTREGKSEAFF. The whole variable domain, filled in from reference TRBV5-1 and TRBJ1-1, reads KAGVTQTPRYLIKTRGQQVTLSCSPISGHRSVSWYQQTPGQGLQFLFEYFSETQRNKGNFPGRFSGRQFSNSRSEMNVSTLELGDSALYLCASTREGKSEAFFGQGTRLTVV.

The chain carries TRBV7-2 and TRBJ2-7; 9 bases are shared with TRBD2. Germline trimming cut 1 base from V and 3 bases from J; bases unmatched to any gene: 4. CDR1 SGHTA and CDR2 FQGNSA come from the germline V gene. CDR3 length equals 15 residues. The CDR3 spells CASSLDLAGHYEQYF. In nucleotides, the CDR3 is TGTGCCAGCAGCTTAGACCTAGCGGGACACTACGAGCAGTACTTC.

CDR3 amino acids: CASSLDRQGPNEQFF. The CDR3 coding sequence is TGTGCCAGCAGCTTGGACCGACAGGGCCCCAATGAGCAGTTCTTC. V and J are TRBV11-2 and TRBJ2-1; TRBD1 aligns across 7 bases. With 3 bases clipped from V and 6 bases from J, the junction kept 8 bases outside the gene matches. The V gene's germline CDR1 is SGHAT and CDR2 FQNNGV. The CDR3 is 15 residues long.

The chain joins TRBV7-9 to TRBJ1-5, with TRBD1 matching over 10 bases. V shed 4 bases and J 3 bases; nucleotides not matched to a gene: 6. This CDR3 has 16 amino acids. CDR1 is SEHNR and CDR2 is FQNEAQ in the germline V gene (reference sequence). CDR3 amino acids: CASSSTGTGDNQPQHF. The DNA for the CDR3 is TGTGCCAGCAGCTCGACCGGGACAGGGGACAATCAGCCCCAGCATTTT.

In DNA, the CDR3 is TGCGCCAGCAGTCCTAGACAGGGGTATGGCTACACCTTC. Translating gives CASSPRQGYGYTF. The rearrangement uses TRBV23-1 and TRBJ1-2, with 8 bases fitting TRBD1. TRBV23-1 is an ORF, with its function uncertain. V trimming: 4 bases; J trimming: 5 bases; junction bases outside the gene matches: 3. This CDR3 spans 13 amino acids.

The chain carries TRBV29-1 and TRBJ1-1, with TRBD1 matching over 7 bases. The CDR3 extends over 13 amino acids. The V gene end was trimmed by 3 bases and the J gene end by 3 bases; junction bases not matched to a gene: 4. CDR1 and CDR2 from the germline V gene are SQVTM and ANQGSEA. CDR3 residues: CSVDRDRDTEAFF. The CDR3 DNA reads TGCAGCGTTGATAGGGACAGAGACACTGAAGCTTTCTTT.

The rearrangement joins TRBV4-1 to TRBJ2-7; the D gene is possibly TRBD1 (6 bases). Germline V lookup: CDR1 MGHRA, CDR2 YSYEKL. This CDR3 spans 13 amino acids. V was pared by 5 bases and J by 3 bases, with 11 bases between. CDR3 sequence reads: CASSIGQYYEQYF. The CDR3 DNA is TGCGCCAGCAGCATAGGACAGTACTACGAGCAGTACTTC.

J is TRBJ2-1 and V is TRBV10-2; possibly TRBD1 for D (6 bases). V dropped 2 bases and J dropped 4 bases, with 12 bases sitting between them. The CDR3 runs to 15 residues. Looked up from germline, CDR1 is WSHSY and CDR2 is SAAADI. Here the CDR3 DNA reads TGCGCCAGCAGTGAGCCCCGACAGGTTTACAATGAGCAGTTCTTC. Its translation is CASSEPRQVYNEQFF.

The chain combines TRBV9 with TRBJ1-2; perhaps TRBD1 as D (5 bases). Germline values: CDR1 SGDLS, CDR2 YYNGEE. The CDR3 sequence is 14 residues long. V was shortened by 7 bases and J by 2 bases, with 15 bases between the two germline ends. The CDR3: CASGIQATNYGYTF. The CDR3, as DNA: TGTGCCAGCGGGATACAGGCAACGAACTATGGCTACACCTTC.

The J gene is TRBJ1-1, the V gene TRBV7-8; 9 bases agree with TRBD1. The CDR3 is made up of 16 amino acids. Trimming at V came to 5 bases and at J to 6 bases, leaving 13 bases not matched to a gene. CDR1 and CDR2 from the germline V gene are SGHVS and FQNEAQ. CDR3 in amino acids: CASSRRSGTGLAEAFF. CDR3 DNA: TGTGCCAGCAGCCGCCGATCCGGGACAGGGTTAGCTGAAGCTTTCTTT.

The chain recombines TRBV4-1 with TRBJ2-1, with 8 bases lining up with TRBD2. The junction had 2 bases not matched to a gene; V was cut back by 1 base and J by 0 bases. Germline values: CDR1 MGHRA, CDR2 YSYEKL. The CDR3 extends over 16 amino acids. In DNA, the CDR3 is TGCGCCAGCAGCCAAGGTAGCGGGAACTCCTACAATGAGCAGTTCTTC. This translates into CASSQGSGNSYNEQFF.

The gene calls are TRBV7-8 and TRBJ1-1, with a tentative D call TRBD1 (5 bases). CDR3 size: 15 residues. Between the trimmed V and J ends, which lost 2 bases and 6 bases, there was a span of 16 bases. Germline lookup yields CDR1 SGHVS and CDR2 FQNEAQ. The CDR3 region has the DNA TGTGCCAGCAGCTTACCGGTCCGGGTCAGGGCTGAAGCTTTCTTT. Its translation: CASSLPVRVRAEAFF.

In DNA, the CDR3 is TGTGCCAGCTCACAGGGACAGAACACTGAAGCTTTCTTT. Protein: CASSQGQNTEAFF. The chain joins TRBV18 to TRBJ1-1, with a tentative D call TRBD1 (6 bases). V lost 4 bases and J lost 1, with 7 bases in between. Germline V gene lookup returns CDR1 KGHSH and CDR2 LQKENI. The CDR3 has 13 amino acids.

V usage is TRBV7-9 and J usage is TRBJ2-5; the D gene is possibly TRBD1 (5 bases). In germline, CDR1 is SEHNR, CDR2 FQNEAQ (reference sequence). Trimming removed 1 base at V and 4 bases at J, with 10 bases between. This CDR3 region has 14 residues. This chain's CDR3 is CASSLGQPGETQYF. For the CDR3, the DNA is TGTGCCAGCAGCTTAGGACAGCCGGGAGAGACCCAGTACTTC.

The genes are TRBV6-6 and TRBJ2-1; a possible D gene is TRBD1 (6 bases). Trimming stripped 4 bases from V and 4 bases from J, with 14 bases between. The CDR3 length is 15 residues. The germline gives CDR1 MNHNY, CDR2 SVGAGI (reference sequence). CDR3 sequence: CASSSAGAKYNEQFF. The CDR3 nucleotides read TGTGCCAGCAGTTCGGCAGGGGCTAAATACAATGAGCAGTTCTTC.

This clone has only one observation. The CDR3 loop reads CASSFTGTLRETQYF. The CDR3 DNA reads as TGCGCCAGCAGCTTTACCGGGACTCTTCGAGAGACCCAGTACTTC. The rearrangement joins TRBV5-1 to TRBJ2-5; D is possibly TRBD2 (6 bases). The germline V gene encodes CDR1 SGHRS and CDR2 YFSETQ. Between the trimmed V and J ends, which lost 2 bases and 4 bases, there was a span of 15 bases. This CDR3 region has 15 residues.

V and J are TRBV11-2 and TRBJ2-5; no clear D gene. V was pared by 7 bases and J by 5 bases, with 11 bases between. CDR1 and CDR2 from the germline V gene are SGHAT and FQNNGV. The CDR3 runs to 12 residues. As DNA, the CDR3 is TGTGCCAGCACCCTATCGGGTGAGACCCAGTACTTC. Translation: CASTLSGETQYF.

The CDR3 DNA reads TGTGCCAGCACCTTTGGAGGGAGAGGGACAACTAATGAAAAACTGTTTTTT. Its translation is CASTFGGRGTTNEKLFF. This sequence joins TRBV5-4 and TRBJ1-4; D ambiguous. V dropped 6 bases and J dropped 0 bases, with 18 bases sitting between them. This CDR3 is built from 17 residues. CDR1 SGHNT and CDR2 YYREEE come from the germline V gene (reference sequence).

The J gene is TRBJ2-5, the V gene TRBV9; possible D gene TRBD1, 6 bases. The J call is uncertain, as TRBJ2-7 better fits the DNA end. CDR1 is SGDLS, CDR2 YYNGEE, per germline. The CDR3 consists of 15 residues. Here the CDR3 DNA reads TGTGCCAGCAGCGTAGTAGGCACAGGGTGGAACGAGCAGTACTTC. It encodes CASSVVGTGWNEQYF.

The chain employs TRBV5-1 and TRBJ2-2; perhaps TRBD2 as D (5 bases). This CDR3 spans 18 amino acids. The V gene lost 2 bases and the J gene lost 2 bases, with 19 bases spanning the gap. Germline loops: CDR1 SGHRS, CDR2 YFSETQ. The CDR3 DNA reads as TGCGCCAGCAGCTTCCCCTTGGCGGACTCCTTTAACACCGGGGAGCTGTTTTTT. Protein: CASSFPLADSFNTGELFF. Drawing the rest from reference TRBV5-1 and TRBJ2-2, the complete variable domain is KAGVTQTPRYLIKTRGQQVTLSCSPISGHRSVSWYQQTPGQGLQFLFEYFSETQRNKGNFPGRFSGRQFSNSRSEMNVSTLELGDSALYLCASSFPLADSFNTGELFFGEGSRLTVL.

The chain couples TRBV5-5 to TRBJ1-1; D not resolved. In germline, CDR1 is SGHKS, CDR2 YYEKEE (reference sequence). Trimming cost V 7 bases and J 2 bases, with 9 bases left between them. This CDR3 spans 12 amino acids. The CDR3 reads CASGRENTEAFF. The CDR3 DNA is TGTGCCAGCGGACGGGAAAACACTGAAGCTTTCTTT.

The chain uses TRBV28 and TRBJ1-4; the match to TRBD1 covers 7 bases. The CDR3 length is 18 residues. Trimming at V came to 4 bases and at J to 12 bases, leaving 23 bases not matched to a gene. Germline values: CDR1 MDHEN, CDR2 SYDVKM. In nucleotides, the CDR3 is TGTGCCAGCAGTTCATTGTGGGGAAGGACAGGCACGAAGCGGGAACTGTTTTTT. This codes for CASSSLWGRTGTKRELFF.

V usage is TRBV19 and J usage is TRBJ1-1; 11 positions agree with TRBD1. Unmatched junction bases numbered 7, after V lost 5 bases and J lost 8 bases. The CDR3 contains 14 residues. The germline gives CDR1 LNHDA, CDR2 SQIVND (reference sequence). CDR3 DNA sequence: TGTGCCAGTAGTTCCCGGACAGGGGGCGTAGAAGCTTTCTTT. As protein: CASSSRTGGVEAFF.